This T cell receptor beta chain emerged from a study of shared clonotypes between healthy human individuals. Findings and caveats of the study: Inspection by rarefaction showed sorted-subset sequencing to be incomplete despite large depth.

Regarding this clone: Its antigen remains unidentified.

Libraries were prepared by immunoSEQ multiplex PCR; TCRdb keeps only in-frame clonotypes and omits some of them. The sample has around 720,000 clones; approximately 73% are singletons. This CDR3 region has 13 residues. In germline, CDR1 is MNHNY, CDR2 SVGAGI (reference sequence). Trimming pared 9 bases from V and 0 bases from J, leaving 11 bases between. Those who donated, Caucasian adults without exception, all lived in Nashville, Tennessee. The source of this sequence is a woman in her twenties or thirties in good health. The material sequenced was memory CD4+ T cells sorted from blood. Noted subset: CD45RA-negative fraction. The chain couples TRBV6-6 to TRBJ1-2; tentative D call: TRBD1 (5 bases). CDR3 in DNA: TGTGCCAGTGACGGGGGAGCTAACTATGGCTACACCTTC. This translates into CASDGGANYGYTF.